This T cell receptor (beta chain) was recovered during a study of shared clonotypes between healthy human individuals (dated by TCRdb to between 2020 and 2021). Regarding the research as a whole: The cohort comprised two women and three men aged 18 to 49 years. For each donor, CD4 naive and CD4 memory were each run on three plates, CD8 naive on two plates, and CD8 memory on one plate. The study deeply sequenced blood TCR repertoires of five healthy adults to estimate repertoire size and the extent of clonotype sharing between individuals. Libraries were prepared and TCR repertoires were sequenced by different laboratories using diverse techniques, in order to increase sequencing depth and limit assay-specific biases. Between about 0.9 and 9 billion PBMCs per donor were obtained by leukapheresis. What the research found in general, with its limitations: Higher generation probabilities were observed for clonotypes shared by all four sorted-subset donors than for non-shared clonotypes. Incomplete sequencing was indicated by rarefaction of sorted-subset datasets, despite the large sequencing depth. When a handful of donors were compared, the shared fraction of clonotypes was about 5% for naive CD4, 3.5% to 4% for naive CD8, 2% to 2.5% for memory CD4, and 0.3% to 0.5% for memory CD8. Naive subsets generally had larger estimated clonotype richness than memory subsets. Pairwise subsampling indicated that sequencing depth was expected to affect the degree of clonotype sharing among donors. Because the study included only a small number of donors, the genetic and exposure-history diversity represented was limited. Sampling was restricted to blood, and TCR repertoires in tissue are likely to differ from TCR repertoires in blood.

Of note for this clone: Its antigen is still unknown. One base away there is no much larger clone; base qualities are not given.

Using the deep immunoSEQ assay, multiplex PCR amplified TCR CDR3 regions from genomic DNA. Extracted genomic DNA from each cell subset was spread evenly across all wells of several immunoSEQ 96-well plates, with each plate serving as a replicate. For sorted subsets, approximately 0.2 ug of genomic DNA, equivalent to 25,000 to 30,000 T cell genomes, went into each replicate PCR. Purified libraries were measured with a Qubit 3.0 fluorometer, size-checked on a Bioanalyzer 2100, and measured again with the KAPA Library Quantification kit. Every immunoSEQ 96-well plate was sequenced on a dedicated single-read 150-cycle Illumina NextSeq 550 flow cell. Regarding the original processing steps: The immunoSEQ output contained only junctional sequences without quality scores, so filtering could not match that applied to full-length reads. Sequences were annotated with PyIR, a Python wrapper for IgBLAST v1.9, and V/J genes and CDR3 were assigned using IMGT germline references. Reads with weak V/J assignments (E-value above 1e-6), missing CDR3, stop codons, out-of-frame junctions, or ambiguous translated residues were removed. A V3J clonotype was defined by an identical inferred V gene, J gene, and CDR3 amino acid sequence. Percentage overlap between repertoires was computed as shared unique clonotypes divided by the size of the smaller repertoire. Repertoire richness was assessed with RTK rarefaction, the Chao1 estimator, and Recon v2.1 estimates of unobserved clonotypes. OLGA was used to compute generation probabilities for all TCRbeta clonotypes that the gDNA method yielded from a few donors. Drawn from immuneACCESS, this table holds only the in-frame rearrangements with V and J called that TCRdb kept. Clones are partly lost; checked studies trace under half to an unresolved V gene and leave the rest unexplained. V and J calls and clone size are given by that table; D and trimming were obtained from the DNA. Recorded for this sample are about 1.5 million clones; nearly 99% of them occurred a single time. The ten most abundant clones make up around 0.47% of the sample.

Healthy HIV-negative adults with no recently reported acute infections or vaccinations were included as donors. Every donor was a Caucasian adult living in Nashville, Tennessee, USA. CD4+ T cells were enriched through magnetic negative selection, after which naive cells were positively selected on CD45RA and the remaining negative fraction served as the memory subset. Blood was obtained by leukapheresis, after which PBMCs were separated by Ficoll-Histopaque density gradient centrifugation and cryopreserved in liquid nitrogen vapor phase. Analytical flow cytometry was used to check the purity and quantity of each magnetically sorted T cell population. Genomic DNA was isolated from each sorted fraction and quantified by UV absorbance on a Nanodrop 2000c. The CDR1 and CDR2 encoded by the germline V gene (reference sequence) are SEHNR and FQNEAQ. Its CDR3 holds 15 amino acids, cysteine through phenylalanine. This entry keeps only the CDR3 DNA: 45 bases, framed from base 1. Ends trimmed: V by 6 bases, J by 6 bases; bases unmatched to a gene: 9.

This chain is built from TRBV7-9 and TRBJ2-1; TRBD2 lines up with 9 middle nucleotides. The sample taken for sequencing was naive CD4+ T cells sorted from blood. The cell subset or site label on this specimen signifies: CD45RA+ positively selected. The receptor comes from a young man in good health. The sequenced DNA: TGTGCCAGCAGACCCTTGGCGGGAGGGCCCAATGAGCAGTTCTTC. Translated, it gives CASRPLAGGPNEQFF.